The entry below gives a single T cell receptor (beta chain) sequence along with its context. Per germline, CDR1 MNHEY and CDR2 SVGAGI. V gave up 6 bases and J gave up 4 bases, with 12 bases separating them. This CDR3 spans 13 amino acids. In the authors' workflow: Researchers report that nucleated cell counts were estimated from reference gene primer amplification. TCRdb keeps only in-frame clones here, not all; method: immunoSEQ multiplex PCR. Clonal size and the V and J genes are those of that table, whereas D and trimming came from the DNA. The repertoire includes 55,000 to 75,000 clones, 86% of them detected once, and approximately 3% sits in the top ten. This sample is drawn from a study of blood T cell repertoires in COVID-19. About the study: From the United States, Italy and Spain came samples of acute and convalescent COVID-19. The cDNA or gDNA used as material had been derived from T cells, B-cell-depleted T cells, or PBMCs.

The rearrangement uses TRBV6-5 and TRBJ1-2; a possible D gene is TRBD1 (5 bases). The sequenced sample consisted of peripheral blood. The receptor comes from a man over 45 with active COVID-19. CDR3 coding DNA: TGTGCCAGCAGAAAACAGGTATTCTATGGCTACACCTTC. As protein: CASRKQVFYGYTF.